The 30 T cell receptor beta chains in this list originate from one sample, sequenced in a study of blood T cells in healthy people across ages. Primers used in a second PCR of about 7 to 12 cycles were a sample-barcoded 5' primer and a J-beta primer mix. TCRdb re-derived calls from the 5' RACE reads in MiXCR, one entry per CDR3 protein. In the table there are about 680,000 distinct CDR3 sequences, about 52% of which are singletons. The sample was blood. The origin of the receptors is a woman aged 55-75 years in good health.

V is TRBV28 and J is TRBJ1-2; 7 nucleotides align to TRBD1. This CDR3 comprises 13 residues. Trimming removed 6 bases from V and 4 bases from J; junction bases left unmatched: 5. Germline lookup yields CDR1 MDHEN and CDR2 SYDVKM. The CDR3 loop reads CASRRQGLYGYTF. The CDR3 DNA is TGTGCCAGCAGGAGACAGGGACTCTATGGCTACACCTTC.

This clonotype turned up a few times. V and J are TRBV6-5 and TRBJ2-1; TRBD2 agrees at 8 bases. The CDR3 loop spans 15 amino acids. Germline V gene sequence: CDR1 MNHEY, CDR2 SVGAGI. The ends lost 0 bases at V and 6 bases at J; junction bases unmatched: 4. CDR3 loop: CASSYSSGRPNEQFF. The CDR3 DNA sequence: TGTGCCAGCAGTTACTCGAGCGGGAGACCCAATGAGCAGTTCTTC.

The CDR3 sequence is CSLSSLGQRQPQHF. CDR3 coding DNA: TGCAGTCTCAGCTCCCTCGGGCAGAGGCAGCCCCAGCATTTT. V usage is TRBV20-1 and J usage is TRBJ1-5, with unresolved D. Deletions cut 8 bases from V and 7 bases from J, with 21 bases between. This CDR3 has 14 residues. Per germline, CDR1 DFQATT and CDR2 SNEGSKA (reference sequence).

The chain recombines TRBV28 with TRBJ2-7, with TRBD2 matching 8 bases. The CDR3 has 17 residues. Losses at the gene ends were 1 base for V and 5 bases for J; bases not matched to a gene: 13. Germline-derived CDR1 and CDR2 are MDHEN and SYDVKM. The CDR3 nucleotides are TGTGCCAGCAGTTTATCCCCCGGTGCGGGAGGTAACGACGAGCAGTACTTC. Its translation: CASSLSPGAGGNDEQYF.

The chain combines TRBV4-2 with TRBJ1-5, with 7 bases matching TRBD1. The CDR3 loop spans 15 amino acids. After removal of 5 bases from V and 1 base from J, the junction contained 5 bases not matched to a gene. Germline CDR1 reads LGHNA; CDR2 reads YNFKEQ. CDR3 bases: TGTGCCAGCAGCGCACGACAGGGAAGCAATCAGCCCCAGCATTTT. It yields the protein CASSARQGSNQPQHF.

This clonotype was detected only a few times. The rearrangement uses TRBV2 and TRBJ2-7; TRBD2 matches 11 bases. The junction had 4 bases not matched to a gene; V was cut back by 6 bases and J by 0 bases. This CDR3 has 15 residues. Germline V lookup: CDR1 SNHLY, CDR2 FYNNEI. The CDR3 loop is CASRTGTSGSYEQYF. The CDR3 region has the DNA TGTGCCAGCAGGACCGGGACTAGCGGCTCCTACGAGCAGTACTTC.

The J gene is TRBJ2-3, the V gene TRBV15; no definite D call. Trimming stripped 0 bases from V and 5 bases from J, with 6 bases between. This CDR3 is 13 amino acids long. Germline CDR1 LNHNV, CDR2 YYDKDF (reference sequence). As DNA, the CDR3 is TGTGCCACCAGCAGAGAGTGGGGAGATACGCAGTATTTT. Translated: CATSREWGDTQYF.

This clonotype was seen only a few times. This chain's CDR3 is CASSRNRQGFEQYF. DNA of the CDR3: TGTGCCAGCAGTCGCAACCGACAGGGATTCGAGCAGTACTTC. V and J are TRBV27 and TRBJ2-7; 7 nucleotides align to TRBD1. This CDR3 has 14 amino acids. In germline, CDR1 is MNHEY, CDR2 SMNVEV (reference sequence). Germline trimming cut 5 bases from V and 6 bases from J; bases unmatched to any gene: 10.

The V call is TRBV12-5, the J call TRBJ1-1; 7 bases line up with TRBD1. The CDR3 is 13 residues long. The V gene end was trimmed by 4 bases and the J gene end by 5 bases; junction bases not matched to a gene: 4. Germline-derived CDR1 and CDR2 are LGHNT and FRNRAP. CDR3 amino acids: CASGSEGATEAFF. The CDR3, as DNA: TGTGCTAGTGGTTCGGAGGGGGCGACTGAAGCTTTCTTT.

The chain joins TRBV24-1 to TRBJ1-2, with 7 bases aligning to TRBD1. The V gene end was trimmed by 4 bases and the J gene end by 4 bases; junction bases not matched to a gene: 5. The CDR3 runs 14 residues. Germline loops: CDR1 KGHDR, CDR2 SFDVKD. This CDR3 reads CATSDLNRGYGYTF. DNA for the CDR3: TGTGCCACCAGTGACCTGAACAGGGGCTATGGCTACACCTTC.

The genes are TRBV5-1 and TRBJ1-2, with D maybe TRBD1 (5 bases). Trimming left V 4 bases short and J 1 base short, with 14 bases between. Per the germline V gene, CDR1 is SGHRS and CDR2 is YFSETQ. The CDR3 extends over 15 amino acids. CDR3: CASSLQWGNNYGYTF. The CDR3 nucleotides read TGCGCCAGCAGCCTCCAATGGGGCAATAACTATGGCTACACCTTC.

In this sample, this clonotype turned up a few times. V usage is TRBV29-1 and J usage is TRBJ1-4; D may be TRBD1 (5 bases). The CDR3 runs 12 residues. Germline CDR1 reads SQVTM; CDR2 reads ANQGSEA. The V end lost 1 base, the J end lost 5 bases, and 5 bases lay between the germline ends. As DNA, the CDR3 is TGCAGCGTTGAAGGGGACAATGAAAAACTGTTTTTT. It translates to CSVEGDNEKLFF.

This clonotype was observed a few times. The CDR3 DNA follows: TGTGCCAGCAGTGCCGACTATACAGAAAAACTGTTTTTT. Translated: CASSADYTEKLFF. The V call is TRBV12-3 or TRBV12-4, the J call TRBJ1-4; no definite D call. V lost 5 bases, J lost 8 bases, and 12 bases lay in between. This CDR3 has 13 amino acids.

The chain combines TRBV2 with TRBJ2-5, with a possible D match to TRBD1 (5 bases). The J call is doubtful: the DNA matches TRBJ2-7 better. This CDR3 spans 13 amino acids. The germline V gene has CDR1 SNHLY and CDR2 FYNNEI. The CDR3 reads CASSANNRREQYF. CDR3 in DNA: TGTGCCAGCAGTGCCAACAACAGGCGCGAGCAGTACTTC.

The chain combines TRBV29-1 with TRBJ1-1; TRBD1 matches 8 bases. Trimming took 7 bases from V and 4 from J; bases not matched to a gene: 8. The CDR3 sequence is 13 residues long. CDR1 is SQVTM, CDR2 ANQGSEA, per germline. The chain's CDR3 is CSGGNRGGTEAFF. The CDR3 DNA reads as TGCAGCGGGGGGAACAGGGGGGGCACTGAAGCTTTCTTT.

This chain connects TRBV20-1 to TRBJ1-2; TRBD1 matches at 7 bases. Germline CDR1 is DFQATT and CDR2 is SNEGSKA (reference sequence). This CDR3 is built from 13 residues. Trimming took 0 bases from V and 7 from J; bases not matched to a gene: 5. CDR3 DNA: TGCAGTGCTAGAGATTCGACAGGGAGTGGCTACACCTTC. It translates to CSARDSTGSGYTF.

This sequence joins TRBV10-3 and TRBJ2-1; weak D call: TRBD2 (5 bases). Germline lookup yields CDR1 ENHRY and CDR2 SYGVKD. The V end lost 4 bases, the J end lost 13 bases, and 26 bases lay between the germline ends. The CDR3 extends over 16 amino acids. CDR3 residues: CAISASLTSLQETQFF. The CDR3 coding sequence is TGTGCCATCAGTGCTTCCCTTACTAGTCTCCAAGAGACCCAGTTCTTC.

The CDR3 region is CASSWGLAGDYNEQFF. CDR3 sequence (DNA): TGTGCCAGCAGCTGGGGACTAGCGGGAGATTACAATGAGCAGTTCTTC. V gene TRBV6-2 or TRBV6-3 combines with J gene TRBJ2-1; 14 bases match TRBD2. J was trimmed by 4 bases and V by 6 bases; bases with no gene match: 5. CDR3 size: 16 residues. Germline assignment: CDR1 MNHEY and CDR2 SVGEGT.

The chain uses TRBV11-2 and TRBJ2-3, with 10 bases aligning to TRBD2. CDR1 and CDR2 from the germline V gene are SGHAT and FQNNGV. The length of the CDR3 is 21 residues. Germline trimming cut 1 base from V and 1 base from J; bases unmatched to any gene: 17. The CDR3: CASSLVGGGVIGTSGTDTQYF. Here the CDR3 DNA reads TGTGCCAGCAGCTTAGTCGGCGGGGGGGTGATTGGGACTAGCGGCACAGATACGCAGTATTTT. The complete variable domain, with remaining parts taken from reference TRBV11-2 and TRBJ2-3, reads EAGVAQSPRYKIIEKRQSVAFWCNPISGHATLYWYQQILGQGPKLLIQFQNNGVVDDSQLPKDRFSAERLKGVDSTLKIQPAKLEDSAVYLCASSLVGGGVIGTSGTDTQYFGPGTRLTVL.

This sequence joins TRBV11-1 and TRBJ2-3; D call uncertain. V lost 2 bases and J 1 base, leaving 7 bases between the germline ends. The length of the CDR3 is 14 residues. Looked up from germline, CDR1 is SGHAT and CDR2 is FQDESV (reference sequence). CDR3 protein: CASSLKRGTDTQYF. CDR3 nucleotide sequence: TGTGCCAGCAGCTTAAAACGGGGCACAGATACGCAGTATTTT. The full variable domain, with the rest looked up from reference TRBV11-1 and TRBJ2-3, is EAEVAQSPRYKITEKSQAVAFWCDPISGHATLYWYRQILGQGPELLVQFQDESVVDDSQLPKDRFSAERLKGVDSTLKIQPAELGDSAMYLCASSLKRGTDTQYFGPGTRLTVL.

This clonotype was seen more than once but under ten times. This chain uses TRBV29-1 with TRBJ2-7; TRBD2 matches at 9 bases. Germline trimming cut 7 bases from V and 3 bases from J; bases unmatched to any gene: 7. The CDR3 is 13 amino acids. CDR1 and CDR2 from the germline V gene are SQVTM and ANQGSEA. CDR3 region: CSAKLAGNYEQYF. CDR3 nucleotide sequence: TGCAGCGCTAAACTAGCGGGCAACTACGAGCAGTACTTC.

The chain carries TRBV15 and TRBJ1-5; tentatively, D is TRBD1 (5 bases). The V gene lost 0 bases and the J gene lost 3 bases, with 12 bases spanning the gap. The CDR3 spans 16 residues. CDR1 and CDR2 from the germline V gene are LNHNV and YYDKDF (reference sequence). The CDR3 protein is CATSRDQGHNNQPQHF. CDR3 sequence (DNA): TGTGCCACCAGCAGAGATCAAGGACACAACAATCAGCCCCAGCATTTT.

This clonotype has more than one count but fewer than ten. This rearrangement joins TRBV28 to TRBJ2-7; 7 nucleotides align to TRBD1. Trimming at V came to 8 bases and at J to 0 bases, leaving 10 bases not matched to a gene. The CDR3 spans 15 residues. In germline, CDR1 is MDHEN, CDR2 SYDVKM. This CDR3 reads CASHYGTASSYEQYF. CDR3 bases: TGTGCCAGCCACTACGGGACAGCGAGCTCCTACGAGCAGTACTTC.

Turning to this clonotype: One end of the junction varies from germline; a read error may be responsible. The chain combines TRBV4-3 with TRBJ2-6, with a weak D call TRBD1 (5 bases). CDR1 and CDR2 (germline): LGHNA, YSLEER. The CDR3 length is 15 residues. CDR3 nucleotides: TGCGCCAGCAGCCAAGACAGGGTTGGGGCCAGCGTCCTGACTTTC. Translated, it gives CASSQDRVGASVLTF.

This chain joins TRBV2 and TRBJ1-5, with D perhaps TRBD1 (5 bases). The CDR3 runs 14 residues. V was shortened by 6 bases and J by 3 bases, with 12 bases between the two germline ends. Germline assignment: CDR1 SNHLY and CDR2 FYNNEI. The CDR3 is CASSPRDYNQPQHF. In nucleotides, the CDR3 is TGTGCCAGCAGCCCCCGGGACTACAATCAGCCCCAGCATTTT.

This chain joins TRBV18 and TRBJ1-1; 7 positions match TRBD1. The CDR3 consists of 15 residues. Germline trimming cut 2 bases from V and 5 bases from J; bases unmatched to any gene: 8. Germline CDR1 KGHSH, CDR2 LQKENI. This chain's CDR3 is CASSPGGQQGTEAFF. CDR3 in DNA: TGTGCCAGCTCACCAGGGGGACAGCAAGGAACTGAAGCTTTCTTT. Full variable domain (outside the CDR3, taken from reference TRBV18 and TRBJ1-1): NAGVMQNPRHLVRRRGQEARLRCSPMKGHSHVYWYRQLPEEGLKFMVYLQKENIIDESGMPKERFSAEFPKEGPSILRIQQVVRGDSAAYFCASSPGGQQGTEAFFGQGTRLTVV.

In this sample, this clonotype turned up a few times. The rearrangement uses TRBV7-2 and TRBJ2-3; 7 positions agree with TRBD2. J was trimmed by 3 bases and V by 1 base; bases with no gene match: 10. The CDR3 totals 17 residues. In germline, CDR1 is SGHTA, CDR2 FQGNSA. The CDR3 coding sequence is TGTGCCAGCAGCTTAGGGATGACTGGCGGGAGAACAGATACGCAGTATTTT. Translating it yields CASSLGMTGGRTDTQYF.

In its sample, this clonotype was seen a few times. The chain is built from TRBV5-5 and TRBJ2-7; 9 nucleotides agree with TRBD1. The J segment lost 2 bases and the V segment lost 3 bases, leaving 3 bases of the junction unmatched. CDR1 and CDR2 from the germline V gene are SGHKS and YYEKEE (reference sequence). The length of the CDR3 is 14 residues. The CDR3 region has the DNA TGTGCCAGCAGCTGGGGACAGGGTCCCTACGAGCAGTACTTC. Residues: CASSWGQGPYEQYF. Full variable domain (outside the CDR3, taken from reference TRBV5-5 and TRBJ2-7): DAGVTQSPTHLIKTRGQQVTLRCSPISGHKSVSWYQQVLGQGPQFIFQYYEKEERGRGNFPDRFSARQFPNYSSELNVNALLLGDSALYLCASSWGQGPYEQYFGPGTRLTVT.

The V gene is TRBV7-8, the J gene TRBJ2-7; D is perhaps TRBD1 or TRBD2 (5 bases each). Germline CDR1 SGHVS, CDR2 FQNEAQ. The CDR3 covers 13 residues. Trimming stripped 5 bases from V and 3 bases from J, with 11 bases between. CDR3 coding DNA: TGTGCCAGCAGCCGGGGACGGAACTACGAGCAGTACTTC. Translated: CASSRGRNYEQYF.

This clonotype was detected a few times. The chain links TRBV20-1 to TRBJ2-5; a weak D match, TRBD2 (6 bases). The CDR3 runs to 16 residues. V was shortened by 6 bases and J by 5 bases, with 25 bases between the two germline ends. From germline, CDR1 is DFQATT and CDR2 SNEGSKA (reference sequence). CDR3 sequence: CSAGSNGTPVPETQYF. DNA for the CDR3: TGCAGTGCCGGATCTAACGGGACTCCTGTCCCCGAGACCCAGTACTTC.